This T cell receptor beta chain was sequenced for a study of technical replicates of blood from several donors (dated by TCRdb to about 2017). A distance of 12 bases separates the germline ends of V and J, which lose 5 bases and 1 base respectively. The CDR3, from cysteine to phenylalanine, totals 14 residues. The entry retains the CDR3 DNA only, 42 bases that are in frame from base 1. The germline V gene (reference sequence) supplies CDR1 SEHNR and CDR2 FQNEAQ. For this clone: Its antigen remains undetermined. One base away there is no much larger clone; base qualities are not given.

The protocol used for the library was the immunoSEQ multiplex PCR assay. TCRdb mirrors the immuneACCESS table, restricted to in-frame sequences. Some clones are absent from its copies; in checked studies, under half trace to an unresolved V gene, and the reason for the others is unknown. This sample lists about 74,000 clones; 75% to 90% were detected once. About 0.38% of the sample comes from the top ten. This receptor was obtained from a human donor in good health. Sequencing was carried out using T cells isolated from PBMCs. The chain links TRBV7-9 with TRBJ2-7; 6 matching bases give a weak D call of TRBD1. The CDR3 in this case is CASSIDRSSYEQYF. At the DNA level, the sequence is TGTGCCAGCAGCATTGACAGGAGTTCCTACGAGCAGTACTTC.